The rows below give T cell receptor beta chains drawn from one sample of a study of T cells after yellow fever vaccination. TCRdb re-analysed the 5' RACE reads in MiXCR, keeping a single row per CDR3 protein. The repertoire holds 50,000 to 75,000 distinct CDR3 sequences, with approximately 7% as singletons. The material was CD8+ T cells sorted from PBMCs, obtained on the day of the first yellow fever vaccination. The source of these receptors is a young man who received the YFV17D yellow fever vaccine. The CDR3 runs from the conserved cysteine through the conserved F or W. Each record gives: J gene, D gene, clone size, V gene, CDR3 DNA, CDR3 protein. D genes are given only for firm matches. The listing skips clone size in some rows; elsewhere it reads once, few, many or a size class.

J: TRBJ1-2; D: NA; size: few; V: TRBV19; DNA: TGTGCCAGTAGTATATCGGTGGGGAATGGCTACACCTTC; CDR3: CASSISVGNGYTF
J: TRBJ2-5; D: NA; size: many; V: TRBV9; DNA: TGTGCCAGCAGCGTAGAGGGCACCCAAGAGACCCAGTACTTC; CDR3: CASSVEGTQETQYF
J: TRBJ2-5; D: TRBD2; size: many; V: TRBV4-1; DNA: TGCGCCAGCAGCCAAATAACGGGGACTACGCCTCCCCAGTACTTC; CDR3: CASSQITGTTPPQYF
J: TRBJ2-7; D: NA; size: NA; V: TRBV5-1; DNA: TGCGCCAGCAGCTTGGTCAGTACCTACGAGCAGTACTTC; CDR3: CASSLVSTYEQYF
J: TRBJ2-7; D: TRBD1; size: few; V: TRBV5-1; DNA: TGCGCCAGCAGCCCCGGTTCAGGGGGCGGATCAAACGAGCAGTACTTC; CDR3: CASSPGSGGGSNEQYF
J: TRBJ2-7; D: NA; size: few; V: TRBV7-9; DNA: TGTGCCAGCAGCTTAGGGGGGGCGGGCTACGAGCAGTACTTC; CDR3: CASSLGGAGYEQYF
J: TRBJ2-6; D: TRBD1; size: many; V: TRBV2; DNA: TGTGCCGTCTTTGGGACAGGGCTTTATGGGGCCAACGTCCTGACTTTC; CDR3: CAVFGTGLYGANVLTF
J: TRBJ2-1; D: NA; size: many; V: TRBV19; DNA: TGTGCCAGTAGTATAGAGCGGGGCGACTACAATGAGCAGTTCTTC; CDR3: CASSIERGDYNEQFF
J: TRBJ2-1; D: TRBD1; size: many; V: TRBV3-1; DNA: TGTGCCAGCAGCCGAGGGGGCTATGAGCAGTTCTTC; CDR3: CASSRGGYEQFF
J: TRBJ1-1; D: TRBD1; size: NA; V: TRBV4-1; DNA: TGCGCCAGCAGCGACCAGACAGGGGCGGGCACTGAAGCTTTCTTT; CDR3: CASSDQTGAGTEAFF
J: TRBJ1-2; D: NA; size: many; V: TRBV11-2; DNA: TGTGCCAGCAGCGGGGGGGCCGGAGGAGGCTACACCTTC; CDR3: CASSGGAGGGYTF
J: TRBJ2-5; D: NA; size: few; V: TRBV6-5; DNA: TGTGCCAGCAGTTATTCGGGGGGCTTGGAGACCCAGTACTTC; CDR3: CASSYSGGLETQYF
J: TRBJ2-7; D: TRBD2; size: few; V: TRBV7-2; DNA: TGTGCCAGCAGCTTAGGGGCGGGGGGCAGATACGAGCAGTACTTC; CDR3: CASSLGAGGRYEQYF
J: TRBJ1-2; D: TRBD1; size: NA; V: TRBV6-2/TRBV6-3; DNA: TGTGCCAGCAGTTACCTGACAGGGCAGGACGATGGCTACACCTTC; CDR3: CASSYLTGQDDGYTF
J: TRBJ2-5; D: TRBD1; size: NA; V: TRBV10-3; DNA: TGTGCCATCAGTGAGGACAGGGAGATAAACCAAGAGACCCAGTACTTC; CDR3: CAISEDREINQETQYF
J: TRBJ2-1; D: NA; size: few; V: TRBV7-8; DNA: TGTGCCAGCAGCCCCGTCGCCGGAAACAATGAGCAGTTCTTC; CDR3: CASSPVAGNNEQFF
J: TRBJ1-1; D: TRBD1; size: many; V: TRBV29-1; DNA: TGCAGCTCCTTCGAGGACAGGTCCACTGAAGCTTTCTTT; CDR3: CSSFEDRSTEAFF
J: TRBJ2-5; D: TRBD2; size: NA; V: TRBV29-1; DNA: TGCAGCGTTGATGCGGGGGGCGAGACCCAGTACTTC; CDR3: CSVDAGGETQYF
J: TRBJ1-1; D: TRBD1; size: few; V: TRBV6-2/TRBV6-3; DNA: TGTGCCAGCAGTTACGGGACAGATTTTGAAGCTTTCTTT; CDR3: CASSYGTDFEAFF
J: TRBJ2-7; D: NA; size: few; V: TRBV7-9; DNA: TGTGCCAGCAGCTCAACGAGGCTCGAGCAGTACTTC; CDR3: CASSSTRLEQYF
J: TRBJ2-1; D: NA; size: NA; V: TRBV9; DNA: TGTGCCAGCAGCGCCGACGGATCATCCTACAATGAGCAGTTCTTC; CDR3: CASSADGSSYNEQFF
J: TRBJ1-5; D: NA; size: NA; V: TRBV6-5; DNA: TGTGCCAGCAGTTCTCGGATGGATAGCAATCAGCCCCAGCATTTT; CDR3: CASSSRMDSNQPQHF
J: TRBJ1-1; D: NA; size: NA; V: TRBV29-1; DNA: TGCAGCGTTGAAGATCATGACAGGTCTCTCGGGGCTTTCTTT; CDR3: CSVEDHDRSLGAFF
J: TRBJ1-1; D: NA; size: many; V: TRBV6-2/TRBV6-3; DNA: TGTGCCAGCAGTGTGGGGAAGTTTGGGATTACTGAAGCTTTCTTT; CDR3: CASSVGKFGITEAFF
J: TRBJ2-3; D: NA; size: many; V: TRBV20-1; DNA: TGCAGTGCTAGAGATCAGGCAGGGTTGGAAGTGGATACGCAGTATTTT; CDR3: CSARDQAGLEVDTQYF
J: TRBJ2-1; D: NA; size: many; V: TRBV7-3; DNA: TGTGCCAGCAGCTTATCGGGGAGCTCCTACAATGAGCAGTTCTTC; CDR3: CASSLSGSSYNEQFF
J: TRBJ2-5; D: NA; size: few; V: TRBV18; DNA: TGTGCCAGCTCACCACCGGTGGGTCGGGACCAAGAGACCCAGTACTTC; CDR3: CASSPPVGRDQETQYF
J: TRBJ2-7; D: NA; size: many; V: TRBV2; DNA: TGTGCCAGCAGTGAGATCCTAAACAGCGAGCAGTACTTC; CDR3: CASSEILNSEQYF